The 24 T cell receptor beta chains reported below all come from one sample, sequenced in a study of control samples from healthy donors and cancer patients (dated by TCRdb to between 2020 and 2021). Library creation used the immunoSEQ multiplex PCR assay. TCRdb holds this immuneACCESS table with in-frame rearrangements only. Some clones are missing; in checked studies, unresolved V genes explain under half, and the rest has no known cause. The sample includes some 200,000 clones, with about 95% observed a single time. 1.5% of the sample is in the top ten clones. Sample: blood. These receptors came from a man aged 45-60 years in good health.

This clone was seen only once. The rearrangement joins TRBV5-1 to TRBJ2-5; TRBD2 agrees at 9 bases. Trimming took 5 bases from V and 2 from J; bases not matched to a gene: 7. The CDR3 covers 15 residues. The germline gives CDR1 SGHRS, CDR2 YFSETQ. This CDR3 is CASRDPSGDQETQYF. The CDR3 DNA reads TGCGCCAGCAGGGACCCTAGCGGGGATCAAGAGACCCAGTACTTC. Full variable domain (outside the CDR3, taken from reference TRBV5-1 and TRBJ2-5): KAGVTQTPRYLIKTRGQQVTLSCSPISGHRSVSWYQQTPGQGLQFLFEYFSETQRNKGNFPGRFSGRQFSNSRSEMNVSTLELGDSALYLCASRDPSGDQETQYFGPGTRLLVL.

This clone was observed a handful of times. V gene TRBV5-4 combines with J gene TRBJ2-3; no clear D. Germline loops: CDR1 SGHNT, CDR2 YYREEE (reference sequence). V lost 6 bases and J lost 4, with 12 bases in between. The CDR3 contains 13 residues. The CDR3 loop is CASTLALSDTQYF. As DNA, the CDR3 is TGTGCCAGCACATTAGCATTATCAGATACGCAGTATTTT.

The chain couples TRBV4-3 to TRBJ2-1, with TRBD2 identical over 10 bases. The CDR3 sequence is 15 residues long. Germline CDR1 and CDR2: LGHNA and YSLEER. Trimming took 4 bases from V and 4 from J; bases not matched to a gene: 4. The CDR3 here is CASSLMTSGYNEQFF. CDR3 DNA sequence: TGCGCCAGCAGCCTAATGACTAGCGGGTACAATGAGCAGTTCTTC.

This clone was seen only once. CDR3 amino acids: CASSQDRNTEAFF. In DNA, the CDR3 is TGCGCCAGCAGCCAGGACAGGAACACTGAAGCTTTCTTT. The gene calls are TRBV5-1 and TRBJ1-1, with a possible D match to TRBD1 (6 bases). Between the trimmed V and J ends, which lost 4 bases and 1 base, there was a span of 8 bases. Per germline, CDR1 SGHRS and CDR2 YFSETQ. This CDR3 comprises 13 residues.

The chain recombines TRBV25-1 with TRBJ2-1; D is perhaps TRBD1 (5 bases). V lost 1 base and J 13 bases, leaving 20 bases between the germline ends. Per germline, CDR1 MGHDK and CDR2 SYGVNS. The CDR3 covers 15 residues. The CDR3 reads CASSESGDKGIGQFF. CDR3 DNA sequence: TGTGCCAGCAGTGAATCTGGGGATAAGGGGATCGGACAGTTCTTC.

This chain links TRBV7-2 with TRBJ2-5; 7 nucleotides align to TRBD1. The CDR3 runs to 14 residues. The ends lost 5 bases at V and 2 bases at J; junction bases unmatched: 5. CDR1 SGHTA and CDR2 FQGNSA come from the germline V gene. This CDR3 is CASSLRTGQETQYF. The CDR3 nucleotides are TGTGCCAGCAGCCTCAGGACAGGACAAGAGACCCAGTACTTC.

The chain uses TRBV9 and TRBJ2-3, with 15 bases matching TRBD2. The CDR3 contains 19 residues. The germline gives CDR1 SGDLS, CDR2 YYNGEE. V shed 4 bases and J 1 base; nucleotides not matched to a gene: 10. The CDR3 reads CASSSRTSGGDERTDTQYF. The CDR3 DNA reads as TGTGCCAGCAGCTCACGGACTAGCGGGGGGGATGAACGCACAGATACGCAGTATTTT.

This rearrangement joins TRBV6-5 to TRBJ2-5; 7 nucleotides align to TRBD2. The germline gives CDR1 MNHEY, CDR2 SVGAGI. The V and J ends lost 4 bases and 5 bases, in that order; junction bases with no gene match: 4. CDR3 size: 13 residues. The chain's CDR3 is CASSSIGGETQYF. The DNA of the CDR3 is TGTGCCAGCAGTTCGATCGGGGGGGAGACCCAGTACTTC.

This chain connects TRBV2 to TRBJ2-1, with D unresolved. The CDR3 loop spans 12 amino acids. Germline lookup yields CDR1 SNHLY and CDR2 FYNNEI. The V end was cut by 4 bases, the J end by 6 bases, with 7 bases between. CDR3: CASSGSGNEQFF. CDR3 nucleotide sequence: TGTGCCAGCAGTGGATCTGGCAATGAGCAGTTCTTC.

The CDR3 loop reads CAWSRDLEETQYF. The CDR3 nucleotides read TGTGCCTGGAGTCGGGACTTGGAGGAGACCCAGTACTTC. The chain carries TRBV30 and TRBJ2-5, with D maybe TRBD2 (6 bases). This CDR3 region has 13 residues. Trimming took 2 bases from V and 5 from J, leaving 12 bases between them. Germline V CDR1 and CDR2: GTSNPN, SVGIG (reference sequence).

This chain connects TRBV7-9 to TRBJ1-2; 9 bases align to TRBD1. The CDR3 spans 16 residues. Trimming at V came to 1 base and at J to 2 bases, leaving 5 bases not matched to a gene. Germline V gives CDR1 SEHNR, CDR2 FQNEAQ (reference sequence). Here the CDR3 reads CASSLVGQGSNYGYTF. The CDR3 region has the DNA TGTGCCAGCAGCTTAGTGGGACAGGGCTCCAACTATGGCTACACCTTC.

V and J are TRBV3-1 (or the pseudogene TRBV3-2) and TRBJ2-1; D not resolved. This CDR3 has 14 residues. CDR1 LGHDT and CDR2 YNNKEL come from the germline V gene (reference sequence). Trimming removed 1 base at V and 6 bases at J, with 10 bases between. The DNA for the CDR3 is TGTGCCAGCAGCCAAGTGATCAGTCGCAATGAGCAGTTCTTC. Protein: CASSQVISRNEQFF.

This rearrangement joins TRBV30 to TRBJ2-7, with a possible D match to TRBD1 (6 bases). Germline V CDR1 and CDR2: GTSNPN, SVGIG (reference sequence). The CDR3 spans 13 residues. The V end was cut by 2 bases, the J end by 6 bases, with 14 bases between. CDR3 residues: CAWSHRENSEQYV. The CDR3 region has the DNA TGTGCCTGGAGTCACAGGGAAAATTCCGAGCAGTACGTC.

V usage is TRBV5-4 and J usage is TRBJ2-7; D perhaps matches TRBD1 (6 bases). The CDR3 consists of 15 residues. The V end was cut by 2 bases, the J end by 3 bases, with 15 bases between. Germline CDR1 and CDR2: SGHNT and YYREEE (reference sequence). In nucleotides, the CDR3 is TGTGCCAGCAGCTTCCCCGGGACAAAAGACTACGAGCAGTACTTC. Its protein product is CASSFPGTKDYEQYF.

V usage is TRBV9 and J usage is TRBJ1-6, with D unresolved. The germline V gene encodes CDR1 SGDLS and CDR2 YYNGEE. The V gene lost 3 bases and the J gene lost 8 bases, with 15 bases spanning the gap. The length of the CDR3 is 15 residues. Here the CDR3 reads CASSADSPGHSPLHF. In DNA, the CDR3 is TGTGCCAGCAGCGCCGACTCACCTGGTCATTCACCCCTCCACTTT.

The rearrangement links TRBV9 to TRBJ2-2; TRBD1 is a possible D gene (6 bases). Germline values: CDR1 SGDLS, CDR2 YYNGEE. The CDR3 has 15 amino acids. V shed 3 bases and J shed 2 bases, with 11 bases lying between them. CDR3: CASSAQGSNTGELFF. The CDR3 DNA reads as TGTGCCAGCAGCGCCCAGGGGAGTAACACCGGGGAGCTGTTTTTT.

The chain carries TRBV5-8 and TRBJ2-7, with 9 bases identical to TRBD1. CDR1 SGHTS and CDR2 YDEGEE come from the germline V gene. V trimming: 5 bases; J trimming: 2 bases; junction bases outside the gene matches: 2. The CDR3 totals 13 residues. The DNA of the CDR3 is TGTGCCAGCAGTAACAGGGGGCCCTACGAGCAGTACTTC. Protein product: CASSNRGPYEQYF.

In DNA form, the CDR3 reads TGCAGCGTTGGGCGCGGGACACAGGATGGGACCCAGTACTTC. Its translation: CSVGRGTQDGTQYF. The chain combines TRBV29-1 with TRBJ2-5; either TRBD1 or TRBD2 may supply D (6 bases each). The V end lost 4 bases, the J end lost 7 bases, and 19 bases lay between the germline ends. The CDR3 has 14 amino acids. Germline CDR1 SQVTM, CDR2 ANQGSEA.

J is TRBJ1-1 and V is TRBV2; D gene unclear. V lost 2 bases, J lost 11 bases, and 15 bases lay in between. From germline, CDR1 is SNHLY and CDR2 FYNNEI. The CDR3 has 13 amino acids. The CDR3 DNA reads TGTGCCAGCAGTGAAATTCCCTTAGTGGGGGCTTTCTTT. It specifies CASSEIPLVGAFF.

This clone was seen only a few times. The V and J genes are TRBV7-9 and TRBJ1-1, with TRBD1 matching 9 bases. CDR3 length equals 16 residues. J was trimmed by 3 bases and V by 5 bases; bases with no gene match: 10. Germline-derived CDR1 and CDR2 are SEHNR and FQNEAQ (reference sequence). This chain's CDR3 is CASSRHNRGRDTEAFF. As DNA, the CDR3 is TGTGCCAGCAGCCGTCACAACAGGGGGCGGGACACTGAAGCTTTCTTT.

The J gene is TRBJ2-7, the V gene TRBV19; a possible D gene is TRBD1 (5 bases). The CDR3 loop spans 13 amino acids. Germline V gene data show CDR1 as LNHDA and CDR2 as SQIVND (reference sequence). Trimming took off 6 bases at V and 0 bases at J, with 9 bases between the two ends. Here the CDR3 DNA reads TGTGCCAGTAGAGGCAGGGCCTCCTACGAGCAGTACTTC. It yields the protein CASRGRASYEQYF. Based on the CDR3 plus reference TRBV19 and TRBJ2-7, the full variable domain is DGGITQSPKYLFRKEGQNVTLSCEQNLNHDAMYWYRQDPGQGLRLIYYSQIVNDFQKGDIAEGYSVSREKKESFPLTVTSAQKNPTAFYLCASRGRASYEQYFGPGTRLTVT.

The V gene is TRBV11-1, the J gene TRBJ1-5; 10 bases align to TRBD1. This CDR3 contains 15 residues. The J segment lost 5 bases and the V segment lost 4 bases, leaving 5 bases of the junction unmatched. Germline CDR1 reads SGHAT; CDR2 reads FQDESV (reference sequence). CDR3 in DNA: TGTGCCAGCAGCTCCGGGACAGGGGAGGATCAGCCCCAGCATTTT. It yields the protein CASSSGTGEDQPQHF.

This clone was picked up one time. The rearrangement links TRBV13 to TRBJ1-2, with no clear D. The CDR3 has 16 residues. Trimming took 2 bases from V and 4 from J, leaving 17 bases between them. The germline CDR1 and CDR2 sequences are PRHDT and FYEKMQ (reference sequence). The CDR3 sequence: CASSLYRSAGSYGYTF. In nucleotides, the CDR3 is TGTGCCAGCAGCTTATATCGGTCCGCCGGGAGCTATGGCTACACCTTC.

The CDR3 sequence: CASSRGEVELLNTEAFF. The DNA for the CDR3 is TGTGCCAGCAGTCGGGGGGAGGTGGAGTTACTGAACACTGAAGCTTTCTTT. The rearrangement joins TRBV7-9 to TRBJ1-1, with D tentatively TRBD1 (5 bases). Germline assignment: CDR1 SEHNR and CDR2 FQNEAQ (reference sequence). This CDR3 is 17 amino acids long. The V end lost 6 bases, the J end lost 0 bases, and 20 bases lay between the germline ends. Full variable domain (remainder filled in from reference TRBV7-9 and TRBJ1-1): DTGVSQNPRHKITKRGQNVTFRCDPISEHNRLYWYRQTLGQGPEFLTYFQNEAQLEKSRLLSDRFSAERPKGSFSTLEIQRTEQGDSAMYLCASSRGEVELLNTEAFFGQGTRLTVV.